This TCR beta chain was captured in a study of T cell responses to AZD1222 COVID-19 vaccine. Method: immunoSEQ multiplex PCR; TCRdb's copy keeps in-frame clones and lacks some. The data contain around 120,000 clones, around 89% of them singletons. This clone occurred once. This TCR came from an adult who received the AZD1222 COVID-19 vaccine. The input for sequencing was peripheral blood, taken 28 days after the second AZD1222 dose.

The DNA for the CDR3 is TGTGCCAGCAGCTTAGATGCTAGAGTGGGGAACACCGGGGAGCTGTTTTTT. Protein sequence: CASSLDARVGNTGELFF. This chain links TRBV7-3 with TRBJ2-2; D unclear. Germline V gene sequence: CDR1 SGHTA, CDR2 FQGTGA. CDR3 length: 17 residues. V dropped 2 bases and J dropped 1 base, with 14 bases sitting between them.